Sequencing of this TCR beta chain was carried out in a study of prognosis after radiotherapy for stage I lung cancer. Across the whole study: Medically, all non-small cell lung cancer patients were deemed inoperable. Ages of the approximately 12 men and more than 5 women ranged roughly 53 to 85 years, median about 72.

The germline V and J ends were trimmed by 6 bases and 0 bases, with 11 bases remaining between them. This CDR3 is 15 amino acids long. Germline values: CDR1 MNHNS, CDR2 SASEGT. Multiplex PCR in two rounds served to amplify TCR beta CDR3 from genomic DNA. First-round PCR used primers specific to each TRBV and TRBJ gene. Via MiXCR, TCRdb re-called the multiplex PCR reads, giving one row per CDR3 protein. This table holds tens of thousands of distinct CDR3 sequences, around 32% found once. This clonotype was observed at least ten times. The chain has TRBV6-1 and TRBJ1-4; D is undetermined. The TCR was taken from a donor aged 50 or older with non-small cell lung cancer. The sequenced sample was PBMCs, obtained before or after stereotactic body radiation therapy (not recorded which). This CDR3 reads CASRPPETTNEKLFF. Here the CDR3 DNA reads TGTGCCAGCAGACCGCCCGAAACAACTAATGAAAAACTGTTTTTT.